One sample yielded the 5 T cell receptor beta chains listed below, sequenced in a study of technical replicates of blood from a handful of donors. Here immunoSEQ multiplex PCR was the method, and the copy in TCRdb shows in-frame clones only, minus some. The sample has around 95,000 clones; around 96% are singletons. Material for sequencing was T cells isolated from PBMCs. The origin of the receptors is a human donor in good health.

V usage is TRBV18 and J usage is TRBJ2-7; 8 positions agree with TRBD1. Germline V lookup: CDR1 KGHSH, CDR2 LQKENI. Losses at the gene ends were 5 bases for V and 4 bases for J; bases not matched to a gene: 7. This CDR3 region has 14 residues. The CDR3 DNA reads as TGTGCCAGCTCATCGAACCGGGACAGGTACGAGCAGTACTTC. Amino acids: CASSSNRDRYEQYF.

This rearrangement joins TRBV27 to TRBJ2-7; no definite D call. The V and J ends lost 5 bases and 0 bases respectively, with 8 bases between them. Germline loops: CDR1 MNHEY, CDR2 SMNVEV (reference sequence). The CDR3 extends over 13 amino acids. CDR3 residues: CASSHTFSYEQYF. CDR3 DNA sequence: TGTGCCAGCAGTCACACCTTCTCCTACGAGCAGTACTTC.

The gene calls are TRBV19 and TRBJ2-7; 11 nucleotides agree with TRBD1. Germline V CDR1 and CDR2: LNHDA, SQIVND (reference sequence). The CDR3 extends over 16 amino acids. The V segment lost 6 bases and the J segment 2 bases; nucleotides outside the gene matches: 9. The CDR3: CASRDTGTGGTYEQYF. The CDR3 nucleotides are TGTGCCAGTAGGGACACCGGGACAGGGGGGACCTACGAGCAGTACTTC.

V gene TRBV10-3 combines with J gene TRBJ2-3, with 10 bases identical to TRBD2. This CDR3 is built from 16 residues. In germline, CDR1 is ENHRY, CDR2 SYGVKD. V shed 4 bases, J shed 0 bases, and the junction held 4 bases outside the gene matches. CDR3 amino acids: CAISGASGGSTDTQYF. The CDR3 DNA is TGTGCCATCAGTGGAGCTAGCGGGGGAAGCACAGATACGCAGTATTTT.

The chain uses TRBV18 and TRBJ2-2, with 7 bases identical to TRBD2. Germline loops: CDR1 KGHSH, CDR2 LQKENI. CDR3 size: 17 residues. V was pared by 5 bases and J by 3 bases, with 12 bases of the junction left unmatched. The CDR3 loop reads CASSYALSGLYTGELFF. CDR3 nucleotides: TGTGCCAGCTCATACGCACTTAGCGGGTTGTACACCGGGGAGCTGTTTTTT.